Many counts were recorded for the clone carrying this T cell receptor beta chain. The antigen is undetermined. This sample is part of a study of early T cells in non-severe SARS-CoV-2 infection. Study information: Chains were unpaired, as sequencing was done on bulk RNA from unsorted whole blood.

The study's findings and limits: Matching with VDJdb favored anti-spike CD8 responses (missing private and CD4 specificities).

The protocol attached unique molecular identifiers to individual cDNA molecules. TCRdb used MiXCR to reprocess the 5' RACE reads, holding one entry per CDR3 protein. Among over 50,000 distinct CDR3 sequences listed, approximately 12% were seen once. Germline loops: CDR1 SGHNT, CDR2 YENEEA. With 2 bases clipped from V and 6 bases from J, the junction kept 7 bases outside the gene matches. This CDR3 has 14 amino acids. The receptor was isolated from an adult who was a healthcare worker with PCR-confirmed SARS-CoV-2 infection or an uninfected control (not recorded which). The sequenced material came from whole blood. This rearrangement joins TRBV11-3 to TRBJ2-7, with TRBD2 matching 7 bases. The CDR3 DNA reads TGTGCCAGCAGCTTAATGGCGGGGGAGGCCGAGCAGTACTTC. Translating gives CASSLMAGEAEQYF. The full variable domain, rest sourced from reference TRBV11-3 and TRBJ2-7, is EAGVVQSPRYKIIEKKQPVAFWCNPISGHNTLYWYLQNLGQGPELLIRYENEEAVDDSQLPKDRFSAERLKGVDSTLKIQPAELGDSAVYLCASSLMAGEAEQYFGPGTRLTVT.